What follows are 30 T cell receptor beta chains derived from one specimen sequenced in a study of cytomegalovirus exposure and HLA in healthy donors. In the PCR, 60 Vbeta and 13 Jbeta primers were used. The table came from immunoSEQ multiplex PCR; TCRdb's copy has only in-frame clones and leaves some out. The repertoire has 85,000 to 130,000 clones, approximately 80% of them found once; the top ten carry roughly 3.6%. Sequenced material: PBMCs. The origin of the receptors is a man in his 60s in good health and CMV-seronegative.

This clone was recorded only once. The chain recombines TRBV6-5 with TRBJ2-3, with D possibly TRBD2 on 5 matching bases. The CDR3 length is 14 residues. Trimming cost V 6 bases and J 1 base, with 11 bases left between them. Germline values: CDR1 MNHEY, CDR2 SVGAGI. The CDR3 is CASSPTGGTDTQYF. The CDR3, as DNA: TGTGCCAGCAGCCCAACCGGGGGCACAGATACGCAGTATTTT.

The chain joins TRBV27 to TRBJ2-7; TRBD2 matches at 7 bases. CDR3 length: 15 amino acids. After removal of 0 bases from V and 2 bases from J, the junction contained 4 bases not matched to a gene. Germline assignment: CDR1 MNHEY and CDR2 SMNVEV (reference sequence). The CDR3: CASSLSGGSTYEQYF. The CDR3 region has the DNA TGTGCCAGCAGTTTATCGGGGGGGTCCACCTACGAGCAGTACTTC.

The chain combines TRBV15 with TRBJ2-7; D is possibly TRBD1 (6 bases). The V gene lost 2 bases and the J gene lost 7 bases, with 12 bases spanning the gap. The CDR3 is made up of 13 amino acids. In germline, CDR1 is LNHNV, CDR2 YYDKDF (reference sequence). In DNA form, the CDR3 reads TGTGCCACCAGCAGACCACAGGGTGGAGAGCAGTACTTC. Its protein product is CATSRPQGGEQYF.

This clone was recorded only once. The chain recombines TRBV28 with TRBJ1-5, with 9 bases fitting TRBD1. This CDR3 is 15 amino acids long. V was pared by 6 bases and J by 3 bases, with 6 bases of the junction left unmatched. Germline V CDR1 and CDR2: MDHEN, SYDVKM. This CDR3 is CASSLDRGNNQPQHF. The CDR3 DNA sequence: TGTGCCAGCAGCCTGGACAGGGGTAACAATCAGCCCCAGCATTTT.

The chain links TRBV5-6 to TRBJ2-3, with a tentative D call TRBD2 (7 bases). CDR3 length equals 15 residues. Trimming removed 4 bases from V and 6 bases from J, with 18 bases in between. In germline, CDR1 is SGHDT, CDR2 YYEEEE. The CDR3 sequence is CASSRGRGRGDTQYF. CDR3 DNA sequence: TGTGCCAGCAGCCGGGGGCGGGGGCGGGGGGATACGCAGTATTTT.

J is TRBJ2-5 and V is TRBV9; D is perhaps TRBD1 (6 bases). The V and J ends lost 8 bases and 2 bases respectively, with 19 bases between them. This CDR3 comprises 15 residues. Germline V gives CDR1 SGDLS, CDR2 YYNGEE. The CDR3 loop is CASTLQGTHQETQYF. As DNA, the CDR3 is TGTGCCAGTACGCTTCAGGGGACCCATCAAGAGACCCAGTACTTC.

The V and J genes are TRBV2 and TRBJ1-1, with 7 nucleotides matching TRBD1. Germline CDR1 and CDR2: SNHLY and FYNNEI. The junction had 5 bases not matched to a gene; V was cut back by 5 bases and J by 8 bases. This CDR3 comprises 12 residues. This CDR3 reads CASSWPGGEAFF. CDR3 nucleotides: TGTGCCAGCAGTTGGCCAGGGGGGGAAGCTTTCTTT. Filled out from reference TRBV2 and TRBJ1-1, the complete variable domain reads EPEVTQTPSHQVTQMGQEVILRCVPISNHLYFYWYRQILGQKVEFLVSFYNNEISEKSEIFDDQFSVERPDGSNFTLKIRSTKLEDSAMYFCASSWPGGEAFFGQGTRLTVV.

The V call is TRBV19, the J call TRBJ2-6; TRBD2 aligns across 7 bases. Trimming removed 4 bases from V and 1 base from J; junction bases left unmatched: 1. The CDR3 is made up of 15 amino acids. Germline CDR1 LNHDA, CDR2 SQIVND (reference sequence). CDR3: CASSTGLSGANVLTF. The CDR3 DNA reads as TGTGCCAGTAGTACGGGACTATCTGGGGCCAACGTCCTGACTTTC. Supplemented by reference TRBV19 and TRBJ2-6, the full variable domain reads DGGITQSPKYLFRKEGQNVTLSCEQNLNHDAMYWYRQDPGQGLRLIYYSQIVNDFQKGDIAEGYSVSREKKESFPLTVTSAQKNPTAFYLCASSTGLSGANVLTFGAGSRLTVL.

The chain is built from TRBV7-8 and TRBJ2-5; 7 positions match TRBD1. The CDR3 contains 15 residues. Trimming at V came to 4 bases and at J to 2 bases, leaving 7 bases not matched to a gene. The germline V gene has CDR1 SGHVS and CDR2 FQNEAQ. The chain's CDR3 is CASSYRPGQQETQYF. The CDR3 bases are TGTGCCAGCAGCTATCGACCGGGACAGCAAGAGACCCAGTACTTC. The full variable domain, rest sourced from reference TRBV7-8 and TRBJ2-5, is GAGVSQSPRYKVAKRGQDVALRCDPISGHVSLFWYQQALGQGPEFLTYFQNEAQLDKSGLPSDRFFAERPEGSVSTLKIQRTQQEDSAVYLCASSYRPGQQETQYFGPGTRLLVL.

This rearrangement joins TRBV9 to TRBJ2-1, with 8 bases aligning to TRBD1. Per germline, CDR1 SGDLS and CDR2 YYNGEE. The CDR3 contains 16 residues. J was trimmed by 6 bases and V by 0 bases; bases with no gene match: 8. The CDR3 sequence: CASSVVMQGAFNEQFF. CDR3 nucleotides: TGTGCCAGCAGCGTAGTCATGCAGGGGGCTTTCAATGAGCAGTTCTTC.

The chain is built from TRBV6-6 and TRBJ2-7, with D possibly being TRBD1 (5 bases). The V gene's germline CDR1 is MNHNY and CDR2 SVGAGI (reference sequence). The V gene lost 2 bases and the J gene lost 6 bases, with 11 bases spanning the gap. CDR3 length: 13 residues. CDR3 nucleotide sequence: TGTGCCAGCAGTTACGGGCAGGGATCCGAGCAGTACGTC. Translating gives CASSYGQGSEQYV.

This sequence joins TRBV6-5 and TRBJ2-7, with 7 bases lining up with TRBD1. J gave up 2 bases and V 5 bases, and 6 bases lay outside the gene matches. CDR1 is MNHEY, CDR2 SVGAGI, per germline. The CDR3 loop spans 14 amino acids. Here the CDR3 reads CASSPLQGTYEQYV. CDR3 bases: TGTGCCAGCAGTCCATTACAGGGGACCTACGAGCAGTACGTC.

As DNA, the CDR3 is TGTGCCAGCCGAAAGGACAGGGCCACCGGGGAGCTGTTTTTT. It translates to CASRKDRATGELFF. The V call is TRBV6-5, the J call TRBJ2-2; 8 bases are shared with TRBD1. The CDR3 contains 14 residues. Per germline, CDR1 MNHEY and CDR2 SVGAGI. V was pared by 8 bases and J by 4 bases, with 6 bases of the junction left unmatched.

V is TRBV7-2 and J is TRBJ1-6; TRBD1 matches 8 bases. V was clipped by 1 base and J by 12 bases; unmatched bases: 8. The germline gives CDR1 SGHTA, CDR2 FQGNSA. The CDR3 runs to 15 residues. The CDR3 is CASSLVGPGGGPLHF. CDR3 in DNA: TGTGCCAGCAGCTTAGTTGGCCCAGGGGGCGGACCCCTCCACTTT.

The rearrangement uses TRBV29-1 and TRBJ2-3, with TRBD2 matching over 10 bases. Germline-derived CDR1 and CDR2 are SQVTM and ANQGSEA. CDR3 length: 14 residues. Trimming removed 3 bases from V and 4 bases from J; junction bases left unmatched: 4. The CDR3, as DNA: TGCAGCGTTGATGGTAGCGGGGGGTCAGATACGCAGTATTTT. Translated: CSVDGSGGSDTQYF.

The rearrangement joins TRBV12-2 to TRBJ1-1. TRBV12-2 is termed a pseudogene. The CDR3 totals 14 residues. The CDR3 DNA reads TGTGCAAGTCGCGTCGGGATTTCCGAAGTTGAAGCTTTCTTT. It specifies CASRVGISEVEAFF.

The chain links TRBV7-2 to TRBJ1-1, with TRBD1 as a possible D gene (5 bases). Trimming left V 0 bases short and J 4 bases short, with 9 bases between. This CDR3 has 14 residues. Germline values: CDR1 SGHTA, CDR2 FQGNSA. Written as DNA, the CDR3 is TGTGCCAGCAGCTTAGCGGGGGGGTCCACTGAAGCTTTCTTT. It is translated as CASSLAGGSTEAFF.

This chain joins TRBV13 and TRBJ1-6; D unclear. The V gene lost 3 bases and the J gene lost 8 bases, with 14 bases spanning the gap. Germline values: CDR1 PRHDT, CDR2 FYEKMQ (reference sequence). This CDR3 spans 15 amino acids. The CDR3 bases are TGTGCCAGCAGCTTGTTCCGGGAGGTTTATTCACCCCTCCACTTT. It specifies CASSLFREVYSPLHF.

The V gene is TRBV2, the J gene TRBJ2-3; 8 nucleotides line up with TRBD2. Germline CDR1 reads SNHLY; CDR2 reads FYNNEI. CDR3 length: 16 residues. The J segment lost 4 bases and the V segment lost 2 bases, leaving 8 bases of the junction unmatched. Here the CDR3 DNA reads TGTGCCAGCAGTGAACTGGCTAGCGGGCGTTCAGATACGCAGTATTTT. Protein product: CASSELASGRSDTQYF.

The chain has TRBV5-6 and TRBJ2-7; maybe TRBD1 (6 bases). CDR1 SGHDT and CDR2 YYEEEE come from the germline V gene. CDR3 length: 13 amino acids. Trimming took off 5 bases at V and 4 bases at J, with 13 bases between the two ends. CDR3 region: CASSPDRGYEQYV. In DNA form, the CDR3 reads TGTGCCAGCAGTCCGGACAGAGGGTACGAGCAGTACGTC.

This sequence joins TRBV6-6 and TRBJ1-2, with no clear D. Germline V CDR1 and CDR2: MNHNY, SVGAGI (reference sequence). Trimming took off 5 bases at V and 10 bases at J, with 23 bases between the two ends. The CDR3 contains 15 residues. This CDR3 reads CASSKGPGAGPYYTF. In nucleotides, the CDR3 is TGTGCCAGCAGTAAAGGACCTGGTGCGGGCCCCTACTACACCTTC.

V and J are TRBV7-2 and TRBJ1-1, with no clear D. Trimming took off 0 bases at V and 11 bases at J, with 10 bases between the two ends. Germline V gene data show CDR1 as SGHTA and CDR2 as FQGNSA. The CDR3 covers 12 residues. CDR3 sequence: CASSLAAEVAFF. The CDR3 DNA reads as TGTGCCAGCAGCTTAGCCGCCGAGGTCGCTTTCTTT.

The gene calls are TRBV5-4 and TRBJ1-1; D gene unclear. In germline, CDR1 is SGHNT, CDR2 YYREEE (reference sequence). The CDR3 is 13 residues long. The V gene lost 9 bases and the J gene lost 0 bases, with 12 bases spanning the gap. For the CDR3, the DNA is TGTGCCACGTCTGAGAGGGTGAACACTGAAGCTTTCTTT. As protein: CATSERVNTEAFF.

V and J are TRBV7-3 and TRBJ1-5; 9 nucleotides agree with TRBD1. J gave up 4 bases and V 3 bases, and 7 bases lay outside the gene matches. The CDR3 is 16 residues long. Germline assignment: CDR1 SGHTA and CDR2 FQGTGA. CDR3 loop: CASSFPTGGMNQPQHF. DNA of the CDR3: TGTGCCAGCAGCTTTCCGACAGGGGGGATGAATCAGCCCCAGCATTTT.

The chain couples TRBV18 to TRBJ1-1; no reliable D call. The germline V gene encodes CDR1 KGHSH and CDR2 LQKENI. CDR3 length: 16 residues. V was cut by 2 bases and J by 1 base, with 14 bases left in between. CDR3 protein: CASSPLAAEGNTEAFF. The CDR3 DNA reads TGTGCCAGCTCACCATTGGCGGCCGAAGGGAACACTGAAGCTTTCTTT.

This rearrangement joins TRBV6-5 to TRBJ1-2; 7 nucleotides line up with TRBD1. From germline, CDR1 is MNHEY and CDR2 SVGAGI. The CDR3 spans 15 residues. Losses at the gene ends were 0 bases for V and 7 bases for J; bases not matched to a gene: 8. This chain's CDR3 is CASSYSKGGSRGYTF. The CDR3 DNA reads TGTGCCAGCAGTTACTCGAAAGGGGGCTCCCGTGGCTACACCTTC.

The genes are TRBV19 and TRBJ1-3; D not resolved. CDR3 size: 14 residues. The V and J ends lost 3 bases and 0 bases respectively, with 6 bases between them. From germline, CDR1 is LNHDA and CDR2 SQIVND (reference sequence). As DNA, the CDR3 is TGTGCCAGTAGTATGGGGAGCTCTGGAAACACCATATATTTT. Protein product: CASSMGSSGNTIYF.

The rearrangement uses TRBV9 and TRBJ1-2; D is perhaps TRBD1 (5 bases). Looked up from germline, CDR1 is SGDLS and CDR2 is YYNGEE. The CDR3 runs to 16 residues. Trimming took 0 bases from V and 8 from J, leaving 20 bases between them. The CDR3 spells CASSVGGVKQPGGYTF. The CDR3 nucleotides are TGTGCCAGCAGCGTAGGTGGGGTGAAACAGCCAGGGGGCTACACCTTC. Based on the CDR3 plus reference TRBV9 and TRBJ1-2, the full variable domain is DSGVTQTPKHLITATGQRVTLRCSPRSGDLSVYWYQQSLDQGLQFLIQYYNGEERAKGNILERFSAQQFPDLHSELNLSSLELGDSALYFCASSVGGVKQPGGYTFGSGTRLTVV.

The V gene is TRBV9, the J gene TRBJ1-1; D call uncertain. Trimming pared 1 base from V and 1 base from J, leaving 5 bases between. This CDR3 spans 13 amino acids. Germline CDR1 SGDLS, CDR2 YYNGEE. This chain's CDR3 is CASSVTTNTEAFF. The CDR3 region has the DNA TGTGCCAGCAGCGTAACAACGAACACTGAAGCTTTCTTT.

The chain couples TRBV4-3 to TRBJ1-1; 11 bases line up with TRBD1. CDR3 length: 18 amino acids. Germline lookup yields CDR1 LGHNA and CDR2 YSLEER. V lost 4 bases to trimming and J lost 4 bases; unmatched junction nucleotides: 14. CDR3: CASSPGTGGYEGSTEAFF. CDR3 DNA: TGCGCCAGCAGCCCAGGGACAGGGGGGTATGAGGGGAGCACTGAAGCTTTCTTT.